This TCR beta chain was obtained from a study of T-cell memory formation after mild COVID-19. Whole-study context: Most TCR clusters belonged to a single donor.

Amplification by 5'RACE using constant-segment primers produced TCR alpha and TCR beta cDNA libraries that carried sample barcodes and UMIs. Via MiXCR, TCRdb re-called the 5' RACE reads, giving one row per CDR3 protein. The sample holds roughly 300,000 distinct CDR3 sequences, around 15% seen once. The study's findings and limits: Pre-infection memory harbored some responding clones, suggesting cross-reactive memory joined. Contracting CD4+ clones were located mainly in CM and EM, and CD8+ clones in EMRA.

The table lists this clonotype with many counts. Its cognate antigen is unknown. V lost 5 bases to trimming and J lost 0 bases, with 5 bases between them. The CDR3 is 12 amino acids. Germline V gives CDR1 SGHRS, CDR2 YFSETQ. The TCR was taken from a young man who had mild COVID-19 (a few samples of this study predate the infection). Cell type and time point are not known. Sequenced sample: PBMCs or a T cell subset sorted from them (not recorded which). V usage is TRBV5-1 and J usage is TRBJ2-5; D gene unclear. CDR3: CASSRNQETQYF. Written as DNA, the CDR3 is TGCGCCAGCAGTAGAAACCAAGAGACCCAGTACTTC.